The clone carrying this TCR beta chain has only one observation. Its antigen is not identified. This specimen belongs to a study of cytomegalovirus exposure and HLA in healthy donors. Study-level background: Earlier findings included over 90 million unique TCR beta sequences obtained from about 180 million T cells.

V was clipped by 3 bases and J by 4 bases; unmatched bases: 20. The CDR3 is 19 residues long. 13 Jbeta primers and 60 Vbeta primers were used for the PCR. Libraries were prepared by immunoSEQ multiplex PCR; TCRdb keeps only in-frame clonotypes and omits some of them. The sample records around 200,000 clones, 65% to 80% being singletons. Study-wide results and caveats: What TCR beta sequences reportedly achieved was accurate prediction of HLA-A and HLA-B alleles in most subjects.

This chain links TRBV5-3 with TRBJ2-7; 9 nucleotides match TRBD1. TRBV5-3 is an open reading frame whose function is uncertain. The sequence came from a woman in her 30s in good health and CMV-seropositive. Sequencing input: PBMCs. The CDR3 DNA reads TGTGCCAGAAGCTCGGCGGGACAGGGCCTAGTTTGGGGCAAATACGAGCAGTACTTC. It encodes CARSSAGQGLVWGKYEQYF.